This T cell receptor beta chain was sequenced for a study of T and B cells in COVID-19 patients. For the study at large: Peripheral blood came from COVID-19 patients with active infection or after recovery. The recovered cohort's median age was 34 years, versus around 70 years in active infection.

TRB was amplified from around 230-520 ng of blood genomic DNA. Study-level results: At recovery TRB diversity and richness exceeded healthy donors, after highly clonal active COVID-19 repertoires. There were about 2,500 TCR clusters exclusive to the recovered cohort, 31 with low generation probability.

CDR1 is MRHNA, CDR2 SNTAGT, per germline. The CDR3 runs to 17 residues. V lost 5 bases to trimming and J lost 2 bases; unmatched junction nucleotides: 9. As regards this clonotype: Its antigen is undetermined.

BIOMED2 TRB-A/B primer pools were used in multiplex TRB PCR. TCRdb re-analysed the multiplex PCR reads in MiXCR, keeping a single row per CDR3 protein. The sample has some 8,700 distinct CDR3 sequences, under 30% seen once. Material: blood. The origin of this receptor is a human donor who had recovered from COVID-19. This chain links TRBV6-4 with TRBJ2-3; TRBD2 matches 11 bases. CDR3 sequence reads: CASSLASSGGNTDTQYF. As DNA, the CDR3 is TGTGCCAGCAGTCTCGCGTCTAGCGGGGGGAACACAGATACGCAGTATTTT.